The T cell receptor (beta chain) described here comes from a study of neurological immune-mediated disorders. For the study at large: The approximately 34 multiple sclerosis patients comprised some 31 relapsing-remitting and 3 secondary progressive cases. Findings and limits, study-wide: Patients with HTLV-1-associated myelopathy showed the most TCR clonal expansion. Those with multiple sclerosis showed the least, falling below healthy controls. No CDR3 amino acid sequences recurred among expanded clones across subjects, suggesting private repertoires in all groups.

MiXCR, run by TCRdb on the 5' RACE reads, gives a single entry per CDR3 protein. The sample has 40,000 to 55,000 distinct CDR3 sequences, approximately 3% seen once. V was pared by 5 bases and J by 5 bases, with 11 bases of the junction left unmatched. CDR1 and CDR2 from the germline V gene are SGHTA and FQGNSA. The CDR3 runs 16 residues. This clonotype was detected many times. Its antigen is still unknown. This receptor was obtained from a woman in her forties or fifties with multiple sclerosis. Sequenced input: PBMCs. The chain uses TRBV7-2 and TRBJ2-3; 9 nucleotides agree with TRBD1. The CDR3 region is CASSPWTGDWRDTQYF. The DNA of the CDR3 is TGTGCCAGCAGCCCCTGGACAGGGGATTGGAGAGATACGCAGTATTTT.